This T cell receptor (beta chain) comes out of a study of blood T cell repertoires in COVID-19. Across the study: Italy, Spain and the United States were the sources of the convalescent and acute COVID-19 samples. Sources were T cells, B-cell-depleted T cells, or PBMCs; the material itself was cDNA or gDNA.

This clone was counted once. The CDR3 covers 16 residues. Germline V CDR1 and CDR2: DFQATT, SNEGSKA (reference sequence). J gave up 3 bases and V 3 bases, and 7 bases lay outside the gene matches. Study processing details: It was from reference gene primer amplification that nucleated cell counts were estimated. The protocol was immunoSEQ multiplex PCR, while the TCRdb copy is restricted to in-frame clones and leaves out a portion. V, J and clone size are those of that table, while D and trimming were read from the DNA. Here the sample spans roughly 190,000 clones, 75% to 90% being singletons. This receptor was taken from a man aged 55 to 70 with acute or convalescent COVID-19. Sequencing was carried out using peripheral blood. J is TRBJ2-3 and V is TRBV20-1, with TRBD2 identical over 12 bases. The CDR3 spells CSASSVLAGGTDTQYF. The CDR3 region has the DNA TGCAGTGCTAGTTCGGTACTAGCGGGGGGAACAGATACGCAGTATTTT.